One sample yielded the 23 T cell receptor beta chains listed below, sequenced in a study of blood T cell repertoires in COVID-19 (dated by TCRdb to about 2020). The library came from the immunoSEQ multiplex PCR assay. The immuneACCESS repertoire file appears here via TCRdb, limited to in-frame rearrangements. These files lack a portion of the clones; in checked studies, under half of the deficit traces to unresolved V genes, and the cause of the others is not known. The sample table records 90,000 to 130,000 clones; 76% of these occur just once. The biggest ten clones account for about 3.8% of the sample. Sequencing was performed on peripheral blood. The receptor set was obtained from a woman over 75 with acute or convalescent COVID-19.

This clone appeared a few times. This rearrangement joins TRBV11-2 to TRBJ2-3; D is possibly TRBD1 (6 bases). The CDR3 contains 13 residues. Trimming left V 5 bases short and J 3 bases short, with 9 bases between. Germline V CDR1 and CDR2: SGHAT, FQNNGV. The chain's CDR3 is CASSPQGTDTQYF. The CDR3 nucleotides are TGTGCCAGCAGCCCACAGGGAACAGATACGCAGTATTTT.

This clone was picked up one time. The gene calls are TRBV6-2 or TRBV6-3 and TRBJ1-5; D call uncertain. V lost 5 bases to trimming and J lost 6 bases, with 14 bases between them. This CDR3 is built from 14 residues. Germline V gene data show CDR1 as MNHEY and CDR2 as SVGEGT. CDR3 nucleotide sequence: TGTGCCAGCAGTGATACGGAGGTCCCTCAGCCCCAGCATTTT. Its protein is CASSDTEVPQPQHF.

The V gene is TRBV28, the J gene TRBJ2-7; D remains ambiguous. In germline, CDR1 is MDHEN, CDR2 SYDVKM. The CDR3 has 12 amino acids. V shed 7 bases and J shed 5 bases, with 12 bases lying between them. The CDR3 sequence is CASNSLFHEQYF. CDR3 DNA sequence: TGTGCCAGCAATTCCCTCTTCCACGAGCAGTACTTC.

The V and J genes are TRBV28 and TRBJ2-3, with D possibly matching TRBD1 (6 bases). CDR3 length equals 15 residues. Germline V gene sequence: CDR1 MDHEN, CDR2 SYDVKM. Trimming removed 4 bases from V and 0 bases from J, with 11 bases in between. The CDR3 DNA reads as TGTGCCAGCAGTTGGACAGTAACTAGCACAGATACGCAGTATTTT. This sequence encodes CASSWTVTSTDTQYF.

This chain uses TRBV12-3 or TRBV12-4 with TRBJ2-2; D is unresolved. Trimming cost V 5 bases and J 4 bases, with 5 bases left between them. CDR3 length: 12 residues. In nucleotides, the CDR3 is TGTGCCAGCAGTCCTAGCACCGGGGAGCTGTTTTTT. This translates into CASSPSTGELFF.

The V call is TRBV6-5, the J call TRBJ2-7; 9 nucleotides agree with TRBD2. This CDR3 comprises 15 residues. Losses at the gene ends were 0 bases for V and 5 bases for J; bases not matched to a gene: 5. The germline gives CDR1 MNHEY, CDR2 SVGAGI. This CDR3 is CASSYSGTSKHEQYF. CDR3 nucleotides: TGTGCCAGCAGTTACTCCGGGACTAGCAAGCACGAGCAGTACTTC.

CDR3 in amino acids: CASSDARLHGYTF. Here the CDR3 DNA reads TGTGCCAGCAGTGATGCGCGGCTTCATGGCTACACCTTC. This rearrangement joins TRBV6-1 to TRBJ1-2; no definite D call. This CDR3 comprises 13 residues. V gave up 3 bases and J gave up 6 bases, with 11 bases separating them. CDR1 is MNHNS, CDR2 SASEGT, per germline.

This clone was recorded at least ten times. As DNA, the CDR3 is TGTGCCAGTAGACAGGGCTACACTGAAGCTTTCTTT. It specifies CASRQGYTEAFF. The V and J genes are TRBV25-1 and TRBJ1-1; 7 nucleotides align to TRBD1. The CDR3 length is 12 residues. Trimming at V came to 9 bases and at J to 3 bases, leaving 4 bases not matched to a gene. The germline V gene has CDR1 MGHDK and CDR2 SYGVNS.

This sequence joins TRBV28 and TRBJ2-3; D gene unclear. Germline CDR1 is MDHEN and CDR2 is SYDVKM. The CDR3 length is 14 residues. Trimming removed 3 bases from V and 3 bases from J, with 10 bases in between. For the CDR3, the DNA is TGTGCCAGCAGTTTTAGTCCTCGGACAGATACGCAGTATTTT. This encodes CASSFSPRTDTQYF.

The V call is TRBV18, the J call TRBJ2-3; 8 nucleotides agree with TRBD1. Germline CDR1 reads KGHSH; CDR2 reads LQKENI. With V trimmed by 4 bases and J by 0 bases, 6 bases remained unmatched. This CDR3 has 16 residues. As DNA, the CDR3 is TGTGCCAGCTCACTTATGACAGGGGCTAGCACAGATACGCAGTATTTT. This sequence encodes CASSLMTGASTDTQYF.

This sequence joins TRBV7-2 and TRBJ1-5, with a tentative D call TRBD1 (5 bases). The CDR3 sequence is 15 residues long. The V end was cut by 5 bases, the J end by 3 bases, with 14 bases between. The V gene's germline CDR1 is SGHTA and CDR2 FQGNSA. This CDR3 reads CASSQGWRANQPQHF. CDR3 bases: TGTGCCAGCAGCCAGGGATGGAGGGCCAATCAGCCCCAGCATTTT. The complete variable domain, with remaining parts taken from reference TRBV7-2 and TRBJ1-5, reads GAGVSQSPSNKVTEKGKDVELRCDPISGHTALYWYRQSLGQGLEFLIYFQGNSAPDKSGLPSDRFSAERTGGSVSTLTIQRTQQEDSAVYLCASSQGWRANQPQHFGDGTRLSIL.

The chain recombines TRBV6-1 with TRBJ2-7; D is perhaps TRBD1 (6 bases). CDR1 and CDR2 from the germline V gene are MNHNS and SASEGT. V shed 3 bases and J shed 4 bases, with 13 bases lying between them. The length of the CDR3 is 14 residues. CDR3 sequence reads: CASSEGAIQYEQYF. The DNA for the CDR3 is TGTGCCAGCAGTGAGGGGGCTATACAATACGAGCAGTACTTC.

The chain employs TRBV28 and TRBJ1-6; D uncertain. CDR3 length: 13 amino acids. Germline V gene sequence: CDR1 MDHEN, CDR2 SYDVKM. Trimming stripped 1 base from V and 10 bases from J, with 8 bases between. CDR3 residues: CASSLSQYSPLHF. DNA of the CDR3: TGTGCCAGCAGTTTATCCCAGTACTCACCCCTCCACTTT.

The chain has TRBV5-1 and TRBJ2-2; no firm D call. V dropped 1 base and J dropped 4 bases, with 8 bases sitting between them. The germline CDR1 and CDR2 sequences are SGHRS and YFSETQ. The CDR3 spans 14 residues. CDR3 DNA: TGCGCCAGCAGCTTGATTAGTCGCACCGGGGAGCTGTTTTTT. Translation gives CASSLISRTGELFF.

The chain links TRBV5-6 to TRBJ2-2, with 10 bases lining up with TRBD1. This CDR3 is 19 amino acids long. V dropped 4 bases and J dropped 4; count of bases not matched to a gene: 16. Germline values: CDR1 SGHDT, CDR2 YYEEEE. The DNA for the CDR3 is TGTGCCAGCAGCCCTCCGGGACAGGGGCTTTGGTATGGCACCGGGGAGCTGTTTTTT. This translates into CASSPPGQGLWYGTGELFF.

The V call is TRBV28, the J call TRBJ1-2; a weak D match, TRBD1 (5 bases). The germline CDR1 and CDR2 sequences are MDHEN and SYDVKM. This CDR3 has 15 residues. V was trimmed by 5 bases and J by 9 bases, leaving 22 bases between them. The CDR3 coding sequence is TGTGCCAGCAGTCCGTCGACCGGGGGGAGGAGTAGCTACACCTTC. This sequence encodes CASSPSTGGRSSYTF.

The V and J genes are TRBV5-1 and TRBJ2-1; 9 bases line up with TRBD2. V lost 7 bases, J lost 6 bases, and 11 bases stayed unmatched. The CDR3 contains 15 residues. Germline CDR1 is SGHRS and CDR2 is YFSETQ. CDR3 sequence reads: CASGSGTSSSNEQFF. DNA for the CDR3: TGCGCCAGCGGGTCCGGGACTAGCTCTTCCAATGAGCAGTTCTTC.

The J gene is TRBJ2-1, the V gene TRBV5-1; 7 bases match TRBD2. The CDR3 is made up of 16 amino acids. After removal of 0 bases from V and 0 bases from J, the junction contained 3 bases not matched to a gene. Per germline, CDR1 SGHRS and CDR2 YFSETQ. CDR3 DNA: TGCGCCAGCAGCTTGGTAGCGGGCTACTCCTACAATGAGCAGTTCTTC. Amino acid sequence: CASSLVAGYSYNEQFF.

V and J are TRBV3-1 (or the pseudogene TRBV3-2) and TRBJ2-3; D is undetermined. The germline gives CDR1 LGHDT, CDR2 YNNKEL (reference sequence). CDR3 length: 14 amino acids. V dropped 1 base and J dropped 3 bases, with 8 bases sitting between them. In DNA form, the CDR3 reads TGTGCCAGCAGCCAAGCATTCGGGACAGATACGCAGTATTTT. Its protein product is CASSQAFGTDTQYF.

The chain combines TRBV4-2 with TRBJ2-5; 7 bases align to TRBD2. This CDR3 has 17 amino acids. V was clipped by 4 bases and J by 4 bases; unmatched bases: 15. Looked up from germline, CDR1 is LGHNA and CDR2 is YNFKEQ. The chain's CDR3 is CASSPQTGTTTGETQYF. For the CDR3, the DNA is TGTGCCAGCAGCCCCCAAACCGGGACTACTACCGGAGAGACCCAGTACTTC.

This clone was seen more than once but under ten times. CDR3 bases: TGTGCCAGCAGTTTCAGGACTAGCGGGGCCCCCTACGAGCAGTACTTC. Amino acids: CASSFRTSGAPYEQYF. The rearrangement links TRBV6-2 or TRBV6-3 to TRBJ2-7; 12 bases fit TRBD2. Per germline, CDR1 MNHEY and CDR2 SVGEGT. The junction had 6 bases not matched to a gene; V was cut back by 4 bases and J by 2 bases. This CDR3 region has 16 residues.

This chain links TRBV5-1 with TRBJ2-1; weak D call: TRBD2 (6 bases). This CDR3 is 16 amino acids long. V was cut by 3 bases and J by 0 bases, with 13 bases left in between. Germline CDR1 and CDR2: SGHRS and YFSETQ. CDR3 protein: CASSYLAGSSYNEQFF. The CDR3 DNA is TGCGCCAGCAGCTATCTTGCCGGGAGCTCCTACAATGAGCAGTTCTTC.

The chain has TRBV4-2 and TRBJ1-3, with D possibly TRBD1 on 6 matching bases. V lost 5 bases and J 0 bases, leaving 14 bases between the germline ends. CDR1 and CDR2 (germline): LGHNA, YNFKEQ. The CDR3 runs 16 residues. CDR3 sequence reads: CASSTQTGLSGNTIYF. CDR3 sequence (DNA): TGTGCCAGCAGCACCCAGACAGGCCTCTCTGGAAACACCATATATTTT.